This T cell receptor beta chain was sequenced in a study of OX40 agonist ivuxolimab in advanced cancers. Data came from immunoSEQ multiplex PCR; TCRdb stores just in-frame clones and leaves some out. The table lists some 85,000 clones, about 88% of them singletons, with 0.72% in the top ten. CDR1 SGHTA and CDR2 FQGNSA come from the germline V gene. Trimming removed 5 bases from V and 2 bases from J; junction bases left unmatched: 7. This CDR3 is 15 amino acids long. This TCR was sampled from an adult with an advanced solid tumor such as melanoma, head and neck, liver or kidney cancer. This chain links TRBV7-2 with TRBJ2-7, with 9 bases matching TRBD1. Sample: CD4+ or CD8+ T cells sorted from blood, taken in a trial of the OX40 agonist ivuxolimab. The CDR3 protein is CASSQRTGGPYEQYF. The CDR3, as DNA: TGTGCCAGCAGCCAAAGAACAGGGGGCCCCTACGAGCAGTACTTC. Variable domain in full (rest from reference TRBV7-2 and TRBJ2-7): GAGVSQSPSNKVTEKGKDVELRCDPISGHTALYWYRQSLGQGLEFLIYFQGNSAPDKSGLPSDRFSAERTGGSVSTLTIQRTQQEDSAVYLCASSQRTGGPYEQYFGPGTRLTVT.